The 13 T cell receptor beta chains below come from one sample, sequenced in a study of regulatory T cells in long-lasting Graves disease. Both iRepertoire HTBI primers and Arm-PCR of CDR3 regions were used to build the TCR beta libraries. Each CDR3 protein is one row after TCRdb ran MiXCR on the multiplex PCR reads. The table lists 250,000 or so distinct CDR3 sequences, around 21% of them singletons. The time point was: newly diagnosed GD, antithyroid drugs for less than 3 months. Construction of the TCR library relied on RNA isolated from PBMCs. Sequences were derived from peripheral blood mononuclear cells (PBMCs), sampled at new diagnosis, from a patient treated with antithyroid drugs. These receptors were collected from a female donor with Graves disease.

This clonotype has a count of ten or more. Relative to the germline gene, one junction end is altered; a read error may explain this. The chain uses TRBV20-1 and TRBJ2-1; D remains ambiguous. The J call is uncertain, as TRBJ2-5 better fits the DNA end. The germline V gene encodes CDR1 DFQATT and CDR2 SNEGSKA (reference sequence). The CDR3 contains 11 residues. CDR3 in DNA: TGCAGTGCTGGAGACCAAGAGACCCAGTACTTC. As protein: CSAGDQETQYF.

This clonotype has a count of ten or more. The CDR3 bases are TGTGCCAGTAGTATTGGGAGGAGGTCGTCTCCGTCCCACGAGCAGTACTTC. This translates into CASSIGRRSSPSHEQYF. The chain recombines TRBV19 with TRBJ2-7, with D perhaps TRBD2 (6 bases). This CDR3 is built from 17 residues. V lost 3 bases, J lost 5 bases, and 23 bases lay in between. Germline values: CDR1 LNHDA, CDR2 SQIVND (reference sequence).

This clonotype has at least ten counts. V is TRBV20-1 and J is TRBJ2-1; perhaps D is TRBD1 or TRBD2 (6 bases each). The V end was cut by 2 bases, the J end by 7 bases, with 15 bases between. CDR1 is DFQATT and CDR2 is SNEGSKA in the germline V gene (reference sequence). This CDR3 is built from 14 residues. The CDR3 region is CSARTGWGANEQFF. CDR3 nucleotides: TGCAGTGCTAGAACAGGGTGGGGGGCAAATGAGCAGTTCTTC.

CDR3 nucleotide sequence: TGTGCCAGCATTATGGGGAGCGAGCAGTACTTC. Protein product: CASIMGSEQYF. V usage is TRBV6-1 and J usage is TRBJ2-7; the D gene is possibly TRBD2 (5 bases). The CDR3 extends over 11 amino acids. The germline V gene has CDR1 MNHNS and CDR2 SASEGT. Trimming removed 7 bases from V and 6 bases from J, with 10 bases in between.

As to this clonotype: A much more abundant neighbour one base away suggests this may be a read error. As the CDR3 is not closed by the conserved phenylalanine or tryptophan, this likely results from a read error. The V and J genes are TRBV5-1 and TRBJ2-2; D is uncertain. This CDR3 comprises 15 residues. The V gene's germline CDR1 is SGHRS and CDR2 YFSETQ. V was clipped by 6 bases and J by 4 bases, with 16 bases between them. The CDR3, as DNA: TGCGCCAGCACCCTTATAGGGAAGGGCACCGGGGAGCTGTTTCTT. Amino acid sequence: CASTLIGKGTGELFL.

This clonotype was found many times. CDR3 loop: CASSPTEGGNTGELFF. CDR3 nucleotides: TGCGCCAGCAGCCCAACCGAGGGAGGTAACACCGGGGAGCTGTTTTTT. V usage is TRBV5-1 and J usage is TRBJ2-2, with D possibly TRBD2 on 6 matching bases. Trimming removed 4 bases from V and 2 bases from J, with 15 bases in between. Per germline, CDR1 SGHRS and CDR2 YFSETQ. CDR3 length: 16 residues. Supplemented by reference TRBV5-1 and TRBJ2-2, the full variable domain reads KAGVTQTPRYLIKTRGQQVTLSCSPISGHRSVSWYQQTPGQGLQFLFEYFSETQRNKGNFPGRFSGRQFSNSRSEMNVSTLELGDSALYLCASSPTEGGNTGELFFGEGSRLTVL.

With regard to this clonotype: A much larger clone differs from this one at a single base, so this may be a read error. The chain links TRBV12-3 or TRBV12-4 to TRBJ1-5, with D tentatively TRBD1 (5 bases). The CDR3 has 14 amino acids. As DNA, the CDR3 is TGTGCCGGCAGTTTAGCGCTACAGGCATCGCCCCAGCATTTT. Its protein product is CAGSLALQASPQHF.

The genes are TRBV7-2 and TRBJ2-5; 7 bases line up with TRBD2. J lost 2 bases, V lost 1 base, and 7 bases had no gene match. Germline V CDR1 and CDR2: SGHTA, FQGNSA. The CDR3 extends over 16 amino acids. CDR3 sequence: CASSLVSWGGQETQYF. Here the CDR3 DNA reads TGTGCCAGCAGCTTAGTTTCATGGGGGGGTCAAGAGACCCAGTACTTC.

This clonotype was seen only a few times. This sequence is one base from a far larger clone and is likely a read error. The V and J genes are TRBV20-1 and TRBJ2-5, with a weak D call TRBD2 (5 bases). Trimming removed 6 bases at V and 11 bases at J, with 19 bases between. CDR3 length: 12 residues. Looked up from germline, CDR1 is DFQATT and CDR2 is SNEGSKA (reference sequence). The CDR3, as DNA: TGCAGTGCCAGCGGCATTTACGATGAGCAGTACTTC. It encodes CSASGIYDEQYF.

This clonotype was counted many times. DNA for the CDR3: TGTGCCAGCAGTTACTCAACCCCGACTGAAGCTTTCTTT. Protein product: CASSYSTPTEAFF. V usage is TRBV6-5 and J usage is TRBJ1-1; D remains ambiguous. Per the germline V gene, CDR1 is MNHEY and CDR2 is SVGAGI. V lost 0 bases to trimming and J lost 5 bases, with 7 bases between them. This CDR3 region has 13 residues.

Many counts were recorded for this clonotype. The chain uses TRBV12-3 or TRBV12-4 and TRBJ1-1; D unclear. The length of the CDR3 is 14 residues. Trimming shortened V by 2 bases and J by 4 bases, and 11 bases separated the two germline ends. This CDR3 is CASSLMQLGTEAFF. The DNA of the CDR3 is TGTGCCAGCAGTTTAATGCAGTTGGGCACTGAAGCTTTCTTT.

V and J are TRBV11-1 and TRBJ1-6; TRBD1 might be the D (5 bases). This CDR3 has 15 residues. V dropped 5 bases and J dropped 6 bases, with 14 bases sitting between them. The germline gives CDR1 SGHAT, CDR2 FQDESV (reference sequence). CDR3: CASSQGGALNSPLHF. CDR3 coding DNA: TGTGCCAGCAGCCAGGGAGGGGCGCTTAATTCACCCCTCCACTTT.

This clonotype was seen repeatedly, ten times or more. This sequence joins TRBV6-1 and TRBJ1-2; D call uncertain. Germline assignment: CDR1 MNHNS and CDR2 SASEGT. The CDR3 is 15 amino acids. Trimming took off 3 bases at V and 4 bases at J, with 15 bases between the two ends. CDR3 protein: CASSEKRHGVYGYTF. The CDR3 nucleotides are TGTGCCAGCAGTGAGAAGCGGCACGGCGTCTATGGCTACACCTTC.